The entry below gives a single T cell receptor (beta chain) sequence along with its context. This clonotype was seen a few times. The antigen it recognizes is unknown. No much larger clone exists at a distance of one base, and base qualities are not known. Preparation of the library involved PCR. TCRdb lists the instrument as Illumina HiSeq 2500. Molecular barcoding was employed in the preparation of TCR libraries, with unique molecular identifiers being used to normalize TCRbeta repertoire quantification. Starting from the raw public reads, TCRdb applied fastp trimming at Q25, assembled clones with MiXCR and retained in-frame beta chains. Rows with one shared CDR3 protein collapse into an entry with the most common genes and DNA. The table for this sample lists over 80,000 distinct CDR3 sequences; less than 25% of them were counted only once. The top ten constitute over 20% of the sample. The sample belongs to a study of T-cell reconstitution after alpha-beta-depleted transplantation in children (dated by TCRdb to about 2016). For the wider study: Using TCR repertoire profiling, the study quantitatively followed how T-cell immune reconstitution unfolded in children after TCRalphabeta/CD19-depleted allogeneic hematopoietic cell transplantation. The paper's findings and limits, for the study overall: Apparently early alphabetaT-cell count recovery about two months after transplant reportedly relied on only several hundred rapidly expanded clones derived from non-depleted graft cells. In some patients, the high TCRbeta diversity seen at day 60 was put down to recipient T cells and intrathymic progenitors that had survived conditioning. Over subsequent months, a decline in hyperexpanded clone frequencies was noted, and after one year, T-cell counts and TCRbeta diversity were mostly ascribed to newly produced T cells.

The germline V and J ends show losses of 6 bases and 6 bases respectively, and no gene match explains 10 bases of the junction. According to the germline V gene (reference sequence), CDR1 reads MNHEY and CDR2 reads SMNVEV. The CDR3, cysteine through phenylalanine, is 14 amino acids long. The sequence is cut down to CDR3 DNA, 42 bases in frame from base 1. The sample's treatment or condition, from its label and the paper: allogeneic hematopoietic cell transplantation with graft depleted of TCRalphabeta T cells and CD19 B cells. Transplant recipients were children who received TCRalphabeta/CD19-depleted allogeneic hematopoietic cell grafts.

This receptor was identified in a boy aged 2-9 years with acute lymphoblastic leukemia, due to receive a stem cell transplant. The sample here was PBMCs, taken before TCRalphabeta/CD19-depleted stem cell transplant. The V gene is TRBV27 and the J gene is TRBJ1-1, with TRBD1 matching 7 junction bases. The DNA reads TGTGCCAGCAGCCGACAGGGAGGGCCGCCTGAAGCTTTCTTT. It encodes CASSRQGGPPEAFF.